The 6 T cell receptor beta chains in this list originate from one sample, sequenced in a study of blood T cell repertoires in COVID-19. Repertoires were generated with immunoSEQ multiplex PCR, while TCRdb's copy carries only in-frame clones and drops some. The data hold 150,000 to 200,000 clones, with 80% observed a single time. The specimen was PBMCs or T cells enriched from blood (not recorded which). The receptors stem from a man aged 40-50 years who had recovered from COVID-19.

The V and J genes are TRBV25-1 and TRBJ2-1; 10 bases line up with TRBD2. The CDR3 contains 14 residues. V lost 7 bases to trimming and J lost 9 bases; unmatched junction nucleotides: 9. The germline CDR1 and CDR2 sequences are MGHDK and SYGVNS. The CDR3 nucleotides read TGTGCCAGCATTGGTAGCGGGGGGTTGGTTGAGCAGTTCTTC. This codes for CASIGSGGLVEQFF. The full variable domain, in which reference TRBV25-1 and TRBJ2-1 provide the parts outside the CDR3, is EADIYQTPRYLVIGTGKKITLECSQTMGHDKMYWYQQDPGMELHLIHYSYGVNSTEKGDLSSESTVSRIRTEHFPLTLESARPSHTSQYLCASIGSGGLVEQFFGPGTRLTVL.

The chain carries TRBV18 and TRBJ2-3; 14 nucleotides align to TRBD2. Germline V gene lookup returns CDR1 KGHSH and CDR2 LQKENI. V shed 1 base and J 3 bases; nucleotides not matched to a gene: 3. There are 17 residues in the CDR3. CDR3 DNA: TGTGCCAGCTCACCACGGGGACTAGCGGGGGCTACAGATACGCAGTATTTT. Its translation is CASSPRGLAGATDTQYF.

The gene calls are TRBV7-3 and TRBJ2-5, with a tentative D call TRBD2 (6 bases). This CDR3 is built from 13 residues. Per germline, CDR1 SGHTA and CDR2 FQGTGA. V lost 5 bases to trimming and J lost 7 bases, with 14 bases between them. In DNA, the CDR3 is TGTGCCAGCAGCCAAGAGGAGGGGAGGACCCAGTACTTC. Translated: CASSQEEGRTQYF.

The genes are TRBV5-1 and TRBJ2-7; the match to TRBD1 covers 8 bases. The CDR3 covers 14 residues. The V segment lost 5 bases and the J segment 3 bases; nucleotides outside the gene matches: 7. The V gene's germline CDR1 is SGHRS and CDR2 YFSETQ. CDR3 amino acids: CASSLGQEHYEQYV. CDR3 nucleotides: TGCGCCAGCAGTCTGGGACAGGAACACTACGAGCAGTACGTC.

V usage is TRBV7-3 and J usage is TRBJ2-1; 7 bases align to TRBD2. The length of the CDR3 is 13 residues. Germline CDR1 and CDR2: SGHTA and FQGTGA. Germline trimming cut 5 bases from V and 7 bases from J; bases unmatched to any gene: 5. The CDR3: CASSAAGENEQFF. CDR3 bases: TGTGCCAGCAGCGCGGCGGGGGAAAATGAGCAGTTCTTC.

V gene TRBV2 combines with J gene TRBJ2-3; 10 nucleotides align to TRBD1. Trimming took 6 bases from V and 3 from J; bases not matched to a gene: 6. This CDR3 region has 15 residues. The germline V gene has CDR1 SNHLY and CDR2 FYNNEI. CDR3 nucleotide sequence: TGTGCCAGCAGATACCGACAGGGGGCTACAGATACGCAGTATTTT. Its protein is CASRYRQGATDTQYF.